Included here is one TCR beta chain sequence, with context. Germline lookup yields CDR1 SGHNT and CDR2 YYREEE (reference sequence). With 3 bases clipped from V and 6 bases from J, the junction kept 8 bases outside the gene matches. CDR3 size: 15 residues. Authors' methods: Reference gene primer amplification in the assay estimated nucleated cell counts. Generated by immunoSEQ multiplex PCR, the TCRdb table keeps only in-frame clones and is missing some. V, J and clone size are taken as reported in that table, and D and trimming were inferred from the DNA itself. The sample carries 300,000 to 450,000 clones, 70% to 90% recorded once. The data derive from a study of blood T cell repertoires in COVID-19.

The sequence was collected from a human donor in a cohort sampled during active COVID-19. Sequencing was performed on peripheral blood. The gene calls are TRBV5-4 and TRBJ2-7; TRBD2 agrees at 11 bases. The CDR3 reads CASSSLAGDEGEQYF. Written as DNA, the CDR3 is TGTGCCAGCAGCTCACTAGCGGGGGACGAGGGCGAGCAGTACTTC.